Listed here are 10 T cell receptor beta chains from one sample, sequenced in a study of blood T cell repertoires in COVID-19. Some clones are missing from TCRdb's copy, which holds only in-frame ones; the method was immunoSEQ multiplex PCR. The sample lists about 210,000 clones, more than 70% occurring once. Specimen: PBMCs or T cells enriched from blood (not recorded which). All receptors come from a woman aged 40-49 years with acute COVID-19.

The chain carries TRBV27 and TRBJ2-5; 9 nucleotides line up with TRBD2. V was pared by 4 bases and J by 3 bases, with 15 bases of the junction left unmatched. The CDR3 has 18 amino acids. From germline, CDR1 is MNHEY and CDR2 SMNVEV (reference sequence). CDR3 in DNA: TGTGCCAGCAGTTCCCAGCCTGTGCGGGGGGGCTGGAAAGAGACCCAGTACTTC. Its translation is CASSSQPVRGGWKETQYF.

CDR3 DNA: TGTGCCAGAGAGCCGGCTAACTATGGCTACACCTTC. Translating it yields CAREPANYGYTF. The chain uses TRBV11-3 and TRBJ1-2; D is ambiguous. CDR1 is SGHNT, CDR2 YENEEA, per germline. V was clipped by 9 bases and J by 0 bases, with 8 bases between them. CDR3 length equals 12 residues. The full variable domain, with the rest looked up from reference TRBV11-3 and TRBJ1-2, is EAGVVQSPRYKIIEKKQPVAFWCNPISGHNTLYWYLQNLGQGPELLIRYENEEAVDDSQLPKDRFSAERLKGVDSTLKIQPAELGDSAVYLCAREPANYGYTFGSGTRLTVV.

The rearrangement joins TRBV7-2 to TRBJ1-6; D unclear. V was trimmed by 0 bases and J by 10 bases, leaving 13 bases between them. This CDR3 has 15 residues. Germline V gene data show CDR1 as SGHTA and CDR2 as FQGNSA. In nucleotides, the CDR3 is TGTGCCAGCAGCTTAGCGTTAGCACAAGACTCACCCCTCCACTTT. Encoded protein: CASSLALAQDSPLHF.

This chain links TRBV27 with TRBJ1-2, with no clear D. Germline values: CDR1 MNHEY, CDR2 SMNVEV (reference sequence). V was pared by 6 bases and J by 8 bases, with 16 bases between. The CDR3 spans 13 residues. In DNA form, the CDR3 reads TGTGCCAGCAGCACTCCCCCACTATGGGGCTACACCTTC. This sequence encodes CASSTPPLWGYTF.

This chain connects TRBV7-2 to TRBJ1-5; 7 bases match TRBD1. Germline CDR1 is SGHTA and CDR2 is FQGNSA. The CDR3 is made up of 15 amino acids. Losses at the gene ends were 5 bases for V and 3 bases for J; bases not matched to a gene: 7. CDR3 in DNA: TGTGCCAGCAGCCCGGGACAGTCGCCCAATCAGCCCCAGCATTTT. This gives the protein CASSPGQSPNQPQHF.

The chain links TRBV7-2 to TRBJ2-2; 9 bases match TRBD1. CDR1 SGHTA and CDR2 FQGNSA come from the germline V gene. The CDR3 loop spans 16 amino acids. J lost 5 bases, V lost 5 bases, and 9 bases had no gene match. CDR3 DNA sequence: TGTGCCAGCAGCCCAACCGGGACAGGGATTACCGGGGAGCTGTTTTTT. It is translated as CASSPTGTGITGELFF.

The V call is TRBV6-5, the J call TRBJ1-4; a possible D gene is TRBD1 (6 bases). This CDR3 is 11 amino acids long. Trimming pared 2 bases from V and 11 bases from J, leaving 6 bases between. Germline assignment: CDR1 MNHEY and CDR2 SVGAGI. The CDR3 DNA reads TGTGCCAGCAGTTACGGACAGAAACTGTTTTTT. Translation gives CASSYGQKLFF.

The CDR3 loop reads CASSGTSHTGELFF. In DNA form, the CDR3 reads TGTGCCAGTTCCGGGACTAGCCACACCGGGGAGCTGTTTTTT. The chain links TRBV19 to TRBJ2-2; 9 bases fit TRBD2. CDR3 length equals 14 residues. The germline V gene encodes CDR1 LNHDA and CDR2 SQIVND (reference sequence). V lost 8 bases and J lost 3; bases outside the gene matches: 4.

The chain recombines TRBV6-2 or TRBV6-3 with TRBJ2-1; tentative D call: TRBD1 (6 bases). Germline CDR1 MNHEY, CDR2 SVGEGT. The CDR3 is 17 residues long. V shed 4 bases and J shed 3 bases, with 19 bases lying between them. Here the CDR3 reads CASSSYSDRPFYNEQFF. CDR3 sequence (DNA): TGTGCCAGCAGTTCCTACTCAGACAGGCCCTTCTACAATGAGCAGTTCTTC.

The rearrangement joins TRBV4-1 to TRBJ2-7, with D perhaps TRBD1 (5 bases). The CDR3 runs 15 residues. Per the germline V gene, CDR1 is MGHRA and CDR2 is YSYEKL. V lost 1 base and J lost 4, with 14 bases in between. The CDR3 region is CASSQVAYRSYEQYF. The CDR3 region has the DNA TGCGCCAGCAGCCAAGTCGCATACAGGAGTTACGAGCAGTACTTC.